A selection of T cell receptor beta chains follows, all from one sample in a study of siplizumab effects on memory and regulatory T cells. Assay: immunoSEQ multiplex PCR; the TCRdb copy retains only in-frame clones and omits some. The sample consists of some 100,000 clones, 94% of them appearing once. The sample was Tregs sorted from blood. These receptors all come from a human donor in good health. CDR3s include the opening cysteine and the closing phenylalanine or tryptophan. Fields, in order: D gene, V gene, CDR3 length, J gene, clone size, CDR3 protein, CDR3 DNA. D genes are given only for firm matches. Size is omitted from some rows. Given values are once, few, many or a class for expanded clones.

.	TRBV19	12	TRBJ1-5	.	CASRGADQPQHF	TGTGCCAGTCGGGGGGCCGATCAGCCCCAGCATTTT
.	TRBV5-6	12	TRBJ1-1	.	CASSLRQFKAFF	TGTGCCAGCAGCTTGAGGCAGTTCAAAGCTTTCTTT
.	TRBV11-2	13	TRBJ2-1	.	CASSLVTHNEQFF	TGTGCCAGCAGCTTAGTGACCCACAATGAGCAGTTCTTC
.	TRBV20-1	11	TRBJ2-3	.	CSAVPEDTQYF	TGCAGTGCTGTTCCCGAGGATACGCAGTATTTT
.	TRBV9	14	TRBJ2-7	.	CASSATGRSYEQYF	TGTGCCAGCAGCGCCACCGGGAGATCCTACGAGCAGTACTTC
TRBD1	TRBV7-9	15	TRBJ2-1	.	CASSLWDRVIDEQFF	TGTGCCAGCAGCTTATGGGACAGGGTTATCGATGAGCAGTTCTTC
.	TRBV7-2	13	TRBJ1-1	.	CASSLLWQNEAFF	TGTGCCAGCAGCTTATTGTGGCAGAATGAAGCTTTCTTT
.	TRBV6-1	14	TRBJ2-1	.	CASRAGRTHNEQFF	TGTGCCAGCAGGGCCGGCAGAACACACAATGAGCAGTTCTTC
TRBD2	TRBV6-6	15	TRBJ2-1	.	CASSYWGTRGNEQFF	TGTGCCAGCAGTTACTGGGGGACTAGGGGCAATGAGCAGTTCTTC
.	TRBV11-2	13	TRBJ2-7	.	CASSFPHISEQYF	TGTGCCAGCAGCTTCCCCCACATAAGCGAGCAGTACTTC
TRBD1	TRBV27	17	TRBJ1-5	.	CASSGTGGQRGNQPQHF	TGTGCCAGCAGTGGGACAGGAGGGCAGAGGGGCAATCAGCCCCAGCATTTT
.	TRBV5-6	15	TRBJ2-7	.	CASSLRGDLSYEQYF	TGTGCCAGCAGCTTGAGGGGCGACCTCTCCTACGAGCAGTACTTC
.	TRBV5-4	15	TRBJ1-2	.	CASSFVSPGDYGYTF	TGTGCCAGCAGCTTCGTTTCTCCCGGGGACTATGGCTACACCTTC
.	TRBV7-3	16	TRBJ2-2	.	CASSLGVTGKIGELFF	TGTGCCAGCAGCTTAGGCGTTACAGGGAAGATCGGGGAGCTGTTTTTT
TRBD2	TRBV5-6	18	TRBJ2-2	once	CASSPIPSGGQNTGELFF	TGTGCCAGCAGCCCTATCCCTAGCGGAGGCCAAAACACCGGGGAGCTGTTTTTT
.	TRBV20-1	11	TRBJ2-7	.	CSARSVTEQYF	TGCAGTGCTAGGTCCGTAACCGAGCAGTACTTC
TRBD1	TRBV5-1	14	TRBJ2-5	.	CASSSVTGSETQYF	TGCGCCAGCAGCTCAGTGACAGGGTCCGAGACCCAGTACTTC
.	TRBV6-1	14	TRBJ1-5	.	CASRGLSSNQPQHF	TGTGCCAGCAGGGGACTTTCTAGCAATCAGCCCCAGCATTTT
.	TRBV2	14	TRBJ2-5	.	CASSASTGWETQYF	TGTGCCAGCAGCGCGTCGACAGGCTGGGAGACCCAGTACTTC
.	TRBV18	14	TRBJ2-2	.	CASSPAPEGGELFF	TGTGCCAGCTCACCAGCTCCGGAGGGCGGGGAGCTGTTTTTT